This T cell receptor (beta chain) is drawn from a study of cytomegalovirus exposure and HLA in healthy donors. Across the study: Among around 400 genotyped donors, about 80% fell in the Caucasian-associated ancestry cluster. Overall study findings and caveats: Later analysis demonstrated an association between a missense DCLRE1C variant and TCR beta V- and J-gene trimming. The investigators catalogued 150 to 200 TCR beta chains as cytomegalovirus-associated. Earlier analysis looked at TCR beta V segments, and most were productive about 90% or about 30% of the time.

Primers for the PCR totalled 60 Vbeta and 13 Jbeta. The method was immunoSEQ multiplex PCR; TCRdb's version includes in-frame clones alone and lacks a portion of them. This table has fewer than 200,000 clones, around 74% appearing once. As concerns this clone: Its antigen remains unidentified.

Germline CDR1 reads MDHEN; CDR2 reads SYDVKM. V dropped 10 bases and J dropped 1 base, with 10 bases sitting between them. The CDR3 has 12 residues. Sequenced: PBMCs. The receptor comes from a female donor in good health and CMV-seronegative. The chain carries TRBV28 and TRBJ2-5; tentative D call: TRBD2 (6 bases). CDR3 residues: CATRETQETQYF. CDR3 sequence (DNA): TGTGCCACACGGGAGACCCAAGAGACCCAGTACTTC.